Listed here are 28 T cell receptor beta chains from one sample, sequenced in a study of CD8 T cells in Susac syndrome. A quantity of about 0.5 to 1 ug RNA underwent reverse transcription using random hexamers. TCRdb reprocessed the immunoSEQ multiplex PCR reads via MiXCR and lists one record per CDR3 protein. Of about 280,000 distinct CDR3 sequences listed, more than 75% are singletons. Sample: CD8+ T cells from PBMCs. These receptors were collected from a human donor with multiple sclerosis.

This chain uses TRBV28 with TRBJ2-1, with D perhaps given as TRBD1 or TRBD2 (5 bases each). V was shortened by 5 bases and J by 4 bases, with 15 bases between the two germline ends. Per germline, CDR1 MDHEN and CDR2 SYDVKM. The CDR3 runs 15 residues. The chain's CDR3 is CASSSRGAAYNEQFF. CDR3 bases: TGTGCCAGCAGTAGCAGAGGGGCCGCTTACAATGAGCAGTTCTTC.

The rearrangement links TRBV28 to TRBJ2-7; D may match TRBD1 or TRBD2 (6 bases each). The CDR3 consists of 17 residues. Germline CDR1 and CDR2: MDHEN and SYDVKM. Trimming stripped 2 bases from V and 0 bases from J, with 17 bases between. This CDR3 is CASSLSLEGGFSYEQYF. For the CDR3, the DNA is TGTGCCAGCAGTTTAAGCTTGGAGGGGGGTTTCTCCTACGAGCAGTACTTC.

The J gene is TRBJ1-4, the V gene TRBV19, with D possibly matching TRBD1 (5 bases). The germline V and J ends were trimmed by 3 bases and 5 bases, with 13 bases remaining between them. CDR3 size: 15 residues. The germline CDR1 and CDR2 sequences are LNHDA and SQIVND (reference sequence). Here the CDR3 reads CASSIGGGRNEKLFF. DNA of the CDR3: TGTGCCAGTAGTATCGGGGGAGGACGAAATGAAAAACTGTTTTTT.

CDR3: CAWSVSRGFYGYTF. The CDR3 bases are TGTGCCTGGAGTGTCTCGCGGGGTTTCTATGGCTACACCTTC. The chain combines TRBV30 with TRBJ1-2; D remains ambiguous. V lost 0 bases to trimming and J lost 4 bases, with 12 bases between them. The CDR3 sequence is 14 residues long. The germline V gene encodes CDR1 GTSNPN and CDR2 SVGIG (reference sequence).

The DNA of the CDR3 is TGTGCCAGCAGTTGGGGTGGCGAGGTAAACTACGAGCAGTACTTC. Translated: CASSWGGEVNYEQYF. The chain uses TRBV28 and TRBJ2-7; D gene uncertain. This CDR3 contains 15 residues. Trimming removed 4 bases from V and 3 bases from J, with 16 bases in between. Germline loops: CDR1 MDHEN, CDR2 SYDVKM.

This chain joins TRBV27 and TRBJ1-1; 8 bases are shared with TRBD1. CDR1 is MNHEY, CDR2 SMNVEV, per germline (reference sequence). This CDR3 comprises 16 residues. V gave up 7 bases and J gave up 4 bases; unmatched junction bases: 14. As DNA, the CDR3 is TGTGCCAGCACTTCTTCACCGGGACAGGCTTTCACTGAAGCTTTCTTT. Its translation: CASTSSPGQAFTEAFF.

This clonotype has more than one count but fewer than ten. V gene TRBV30 combines with J gene TRBJ2-7, with 7 bases identical to TRBD2. The CDR3 extends over 11 amino acids. CDR1 and CDR2 from the germline V gene are GTSNPN and SVGIG (reference sequence). The ends lost 3 bases at V and 6 bases at J; junction bases unmatched: 2. The CDR3 loop reads CAWSPGGEQYF. The CDR3 DNA reads as TGTGCCTGGAGCCCGGGGGGCGAGCAGTACTTC.

This chain uses TRBV27 with TRBJ2-7; TRBD1 agrees at 8 bases. Germline loops: CDR1 MNHEY, CDR2 SMNVEV (reference sequence). V lost 6 bases, J lost 3 bases, and 4 bases stayed unmatched. The CDR3 contains 13 residues. In nucleotides, the CDR3 is TGTGCCAGCAGGACAGGGGAGGTCTACGAGCAGTACTTC. It specifies CASRTGEVYEQYF.

The chain's CDR3 is CASSEAPRGAVYGYTF. CDR3 nucleotides: TGTGCCAGCAGTGAGGCCCCCAGGGGAGCTGTCTATGGCTACACCTTC. V usage is TRBV6-4 and J usage is TRBJ1-2; a weak D match, TRBD1 (6 bases). Germline V gene data show CDR1 as MRHNA and CDR2 as SNTAGT. V was trimmed by 3 bases and J by 4 bases, leaving 18 bases between them. The CDR3 runs to 16 residues.

This clonotype was observed a handful of times. V usage is TRBV29-1 and J usage is TRBJ2-5; 8 bases align to TRBD1. Germline V lookup: CDR1 SQVTM, CDR2 ANQGSEA. CDR3 length equals 12 residues. V gave up 5 bases and J gave up 5 bases; unmatched junction bases: 4. CDR3 sequence: CSVNDRGETQYF. CDR3 nucleotide sequence: TGCAGCGTTAACGACAGGGGTGAGACCCAGTACTTC.

This chain connects TRBV6-6 to TRBJ2-7; a possible D gene is TRBD1 (6 bases). Germline V gene data show CDR1 as MNHNY and CDR2 as SVGAGI (reference sequence). CDR3 length: 15 residues. V was shortened by 2 bases and J by 5 bases, with 16 bases between the two germline ends. The CDR3 protein is CASSYVRGGRDEQYF. CDR3 DNA sequence: TGTGCCAGCAGTTACGTCAGGGGTGGAAGGGACGAGCAGTACTTC.

The gene calls are TRBV19 and TRBJ2-7; D is ambiguous. V lost 5 bases to trimming and J lost 0 bases, with 14 bases between them. In germline, CDR1 is LNHDA, CDR2 SQIVND (reference sequence). The CDR3 runs to 15 residues. CDR3 bases: TGTGCCAGTAGTTTCTCTGTTACCAGCTCCTACGAGCAGTACTTC. This codes for CASSFSVTSSYEQYF.

The genes are TRBV13 and TRBJ2-5, with 10 bases that match TRBD2. The CDR3 is 20 residues long. The germline gives CDR1 PRHDT, CDR2 FYEKMQ (reference sequence). J gave up 2 bases and V 2 bases, and 17 bases lay outside the gene matches. CDR3: CASSLSHLRGGLAEQETQYF. CDR3 DNA: TGTGCCAGCAGCTTATCTCACCTAAGAGGAGGACTAGCGGAGCAAGAGACCCAGTACTTC.

The sample holds a few counts of this clonotype. The genes are TRBV27 and TRBJ2-7; D may be TRBD1 (5 bases). Trimming left V 0 bases short and J 6 bases short, with 15 bases between. CDR3 length: 15 residues. The germline V gene encodes CDR1 MNHEY and CDR2 SMNVEV (reference sequence). This CDR3 reads CASSLSPGSPSEQYF. CDR3 nucleotide sequence: TGTGCCAGCAGTTTATCGCCAGGGTCGCCTTCCGAGCAGTACTTC.

This clonotype was observed a single time. V gene TRBV6-5 combines with J gene TRBJ2-7; 11 bases fit TRBD2. Germline trimming cut 2 bases from V and 1 base from J; bases unmatched to any gene: 13. CDR1 and CDR2 from the germline V gene are MNHEY and SVGAGI. The CDR3 spans 19 residues. As DNA, the CDR3 is TGTGCCAGCAGTTACGGCAATAGCGGGAGGGCCTTAACGTCCTACGAGCAGTACTTC. The encoded protein is CASSYGNSGRALTSYEQYF.

J is TRBJ2-7 and V is TRBV6-5, with 8 bases matching TRBD1. The CDR3 length is 15 residues. V lost 4 bases, J lost 4 bases, and 9 bases stayed unmatched. CDR1 and CDR2 (germline): MNHEY, SVGAGI. CDR3 region: CASSWPGQGVYEQYF. CDR3 nucleotides: TGTGCCAGCAGTTGGCCCGGACAGGGAGTGTACGAGCAGTACTTC.

The chain joins TRBV5-1 to TRBJ2-1, with a tentative D call TRBD2 (5 bases). Germline V gives CDR1 SGHRS, CDR2 YFSETQ. V lost 2 bases to trimming and J lost 9 bases, with 18 bases between them. This CDR3 is 15 amino acids long. This chain's CDR3 is CASSLSPSEVGEQFF. CDR3 in DNA: TGCGCCAGCAGCTTAAGTCCCTCGGAGGTAGGTGAGCAGTTCTTC.

V usage is TRBV4-1 and J usage is TRBJ2-1; 7 positions match TRBD2. The junction had 6 bases not matched to a gene; V was cut back by 2 bases and J by 2 bases. The CDR3 sequence is 16 residues long. CDR1 MGHRA and CDR2 YSYEKL come from the germline V gene. The CDR3 coding sequence is TGCGCCAGCAGCCAACTGGGGGGGAGGGCCTACAATGAGCAGTTCTTC. Its translation is CASSQLGGRAYNEQFF.

This chain joins TRBV27 and TRBJ1-1; D remains unclear. V was pared by 0 bases and J by 7 bases, with 9 bases between. CDR1 and CDR2 (germline): MNHEY, SMNVEV (reference sequence). The CDR3 runs 13 residues. CDR3 residues: CASSLSMGIEAFF. The CDR3 nucleotides are TGTGCCAGCAGTTTATCTATGGGGATTGAAGCTTTCTTT.

The rearrangement links TRBV3-1 to TRBJ2-2; 7 nucleotides agree with TRBD2. Germline V gives CDR1 LGHDT, CDR2 YNNKEL (reference sequence). This CDR3 contains 16 residues. The J segment lost 7 bases and the V segment lost 2 bases, leaving 10 bases of the junction unmatched. The CDR3, as DNA: TGTGCCAGCAGCCAATTTGGGGCGGGAGTCGACGGGGAGCTGTTTTTT. Protein product: CASSQFGAGVDGELFF.

V is TRBV5-1 and J is TRBJ2-1, with D hard to call. The CDR3 spans 18 residues. Germline assignment: CDR1 SGHRS and CDR2 YFSETQ. The germline V and J ends were trimmed by 0 bases and 2 bases, with 18 bases remaining between them. The DNA of the CDR3 is TGCGCCAGCAGCTTGGTTTCGGCAACCAGGCCAGCCTACAATGAGCAGTTCTTC. This codes for CASSLVSATRPAYNEQFF.

The CDR3 DNA follows: TGTGCCAGCTCATCGACAGGGGAAGAGACCCAGTACTTC. This sequence encodes CASSSTGEETQYF. The chain is built from TRBV18 and TRBJ2-5, with 8 bases matching TRBD1. The V segment lost 5 bases and the J segment 3 bases; nucleotides outside the gene matches: 2. This CDR3 is 13 amino acids long. Germline CDR1 and CDR2: KGHSH and LQKENI.

This clonotype was seen only a few times. DNA for the CDR3: TGTGCCAGCAGCCCCCTAGCGGGAGCCTACAATGAGCAGTTCTTC. Protein sequence: CASSPLAGAYNEQFF. This sequence joins TRBV12-3 or TRBV12-4 and TRBJ2-1, with 10 positions matching TRBD2. Unmatched junction bases numbered 4, after V lost 6 bases and J lost 2 bases. This CDR3 has 15 residues.

The genes are TRBV12-3 or TRBV12-4 and TRBJ2-1; 8 bases match TRBD2. The CDR3 spans 18 residues. V shed 7 bases and J 0 bases; nucleotides not matched to a gene: 14. CDR3 DNA: TGTGCCAGCACCCGCTCCTACGGGAGGGGAAGCTCCTACAATGAGCAGTTCTTC. This gives the protein CASTRSYGRGSSYNEQFF.

The chain joins TRBV27 to TRBJ2-7; D uncertain. CDR1 and CDR2 from the germline V gene are MNHEY and SMNVEV (reference sequence). Trimming shortened V by 1 base and J by 2 bases, and 9 bases separated the two germline ends. The CDR3 totals 14 residues. The CDR3 DNA follows: TGTGCCAGCAGTTTATTGGACGGTACCTACGAGCAGTACTTC. Encoded protein: CASSLLDGTYEQYF.

The gene calls are TRBV5-1 and TRBJ1-1; D is possibly TRBD1 (6 bases). The CDR3 loop spans 13 amino acids. The V end lost 6 bases, the J end lost 7 bases, and 16 bases lay between the germline ends. CDR1 is SGHRS, CDR2 YFSETQ, per germline. The CDR3 nucleotides read TGCGCCAGCACTTGGGCAGGGGAGGGTGAAGCTTTCTTT. Translation: CASTWAGEGEAFF. The full variable domain, rest sourced from reference TRBV5-1 and TRBJ1-1, is KAGVTQTPRYLIKTRGQQVTLSCSPISGHRSVSWYQQTPGQGLQFLFEYFSETQRNKGNFPGRFSGRQFSNSRSEMNVSTLELGDSALYLCASTWAGEGEAFFGQGTRLTVV.

The J gene is TRBJ2-7, the V gene TRBV13; D is uncertain. Germline assignment: CDR1 PRHDT and CDR2 FYEKMQ (reference sequence). CDR3 length: 13 residues. V was shortened by 8 bases and J by 2 bases, with 13 bases between the two germline ends. In DNA form, the CDR3 reads TGTGCCAGCTCGGGCTCCCTTGCCTACGAGCAGTACTTC. This encodes CASSGSLAYEQYF.

This clonotype is a singleton in its sample. V gene TRBV19 combines with J gene TRBJ2-7, with 8 bases fitting TRBD1. With V trimmed by 7 bases and J by 3 bases, 17 bases remained unmatched. There are 17 residues in the CDR3. The germline V gene has CDR1 LNHDA and CDR2 SQIVND (reference sequence). The CDR3 DNA follows: TGTGCCAGTAAAATACGCGGACAGGGAAGACATTTCTACGAGCAGTACTTC. Translating gives CASKIRGQGRHFYEQYF.